The clone carrying this T cell receptor beta chain was detected a few times. This sample was included in a study of blood T cell repertoires in COVID-19. Overall study context: T cells, B-cell-depleted T cells, or PBMCs provided the cDNA or gDNA that served as material.

In germline, CDR1 is KGHSH, CDR2 LQKENI. The CDR3 totals 16 residues. Trimming stripped 1 base from V and 0 bases from J, with 12 bases between. The data were produced by immunoSEQ multiplex PCR, yet TCRdb's version contains in-frame clones alone and is incomplete. The sample records about 40,000 clones, roughly 81% being singletons. The sequencing sample was made of peripheral blood. This chain joins TRBV18 and TRBJ2-5; D remains ambiguous. This TCR derives from a woman between 65 and 79 years old with acute or convalescent COVID-19. Written as DNA, the CDR3 is TGTGCCAGCTCACCACTCCGAGACGGAGACCAAGAGACCCAGTACTTC. Its protein product is CASSPLRDGDQETQYF.